The rows below give T cell receptor beta chains drawn from one sample of a study of CD8+ T cells in alopecia areata. Sequencing used immunoSEQ multiplex PCR; TCRdb keeps in-frame clones, though not all of them. The sample contains 120,000 or so clones, about 59% of which appear only once. The sample consisted of CD4+ T cells sorted from blood, taken at week 4, from a patient treated with tofacitinib. These receptors came from a human donor with alopecia areata. CDR3s include the opening cysteine and the closing phenylalanine or tryptophan.

v_gene: TRBV27; j_gene: TRBJ1-2; CDR3aa: CATGGYGYTF
v_gene: TRBV19; j_gene: TRBJ2-6; CDR3aa: CASGHQGGANVLTF
v_gene: TRBV25-1; j_gene: TRBJ1-2; CDR3aa: CASWSHRVRDGYTF
v_gene: TRBV5-6; j_gene: TRBJ2-1; CDR3aa: CASSFGSGRVHEQFF
v_gene: TRBV6-5; j_gene: TRBJ2-3; CDR3aa: CASSPGQGKTDTQYF
v_gene: TRBV6-6; j_gene: TRBJ1-1; CDR3aa: CASSLERTGMNTEAFF
v_gene: TRBV2; j_gene: TRBJ2-1; CDR3aa: CASREDHEQFF
v_gene: TRBV29-1; j_gene: TRBJ2-7; CDR3aa: CSVATSGGAVEQYF
v_gene: TRBV2; j_gene: TRBJ1-2; CDR3aa: CASTDSGWEGYTF
v_gene: TRBV7-2; j_gene: TRBJ1-2; CDR3aa: CASSLGGPVGYTF
v_gene: TRBV29-1; j_gene: TRBJ2-3; CDR3aa: CSTSTGGLGDTQYF
v_gene: TRBV10-3; j_gene: TRBJ2-1; CDR3aa: CAISSSGRGNEQFF
v_gene: TRBV4-1; j_gene: TRBJ1-1; CDR3aa: CASSQLSQILTEAFF